This T cell receptor beta chain was found in a study of CD8+CD57+ T cells in acquired aplastic anemia. The wider study: Yields of DNA that came from sorted CD4+ and CD8+ cells averaged about 3 ug.

For this clonotype: Its antigen remains unknown.

TCR beta VDJ and CDR3 profiles were obtained from a genomic DNA template. TCRdb fed the reads into MiXCR, producing one record per CDR3 protein. The data show 100,000 to 150,000 distinct CDR3 sequences, more than 40% seen once. Points from the study as a whole: Patients and healthy controls showed no significant CD8+ Simpson's diversity difference. Overlap between patients and controls comprised 25 to 30 CD8+ CDR3 sequences.

The length of the CDR3 is 15 residues. Deletions cut 3 bases from V and 2 bases from J, with 10 bases between. Germline CDR1 LNHDA, CDR2 SQIVND (reference sequence). The J gene is TRBJ2-2, the V gene TRBV19; D is undetermined. The clonotype originates from a human donor in good health, serving as a control. The sample was sorted CD4+, CD8+, or CD8+CD57+ T cells (not recorded which) from PBMCs. CDR3 amino acids: CASSMVTVNTGELFF. DNA for the CDR3: TGTGCCAGTAGTATGGTCACGGTCAACACCGGGGAGCTGTTTTTT.